Given below is one T cell receptor (beta chain) in context. Its cognate antigen is unknown. V shed 0 bases and J shed 0 bases, with 4 bases lying between them. CDR3 length equals 14 residues. Germline V CDR1 and CDR2: SGDLS, YYNGEE. The sample comes from a study of T-cell memory formation after mild COVID-19. Study conclusions and caveats: From day 15 to 85, contracting clones were balanced between CD4 and CD8, whereas later expanders leaned toward CD4+. Pre-infection memory carried some responding clones, suggesting that cross-reactive memory joined.

5'RACE primed from the constant segment yielded TCR alpha and TCR beta cDNA libraries bearing sample barcodes and UMIs. TCRdb recomputed calls from the 5' RACE reads with MiXCR, one row per CDR3 protein. The sample consists of some 120,000 distinct CDR3 sequences, over 15% of them appearing once. Source material: PBMCs or a T cell subset sorted from them (not recorded which). The receptor's source is a man between 18 and 29 years old who had mild COVID-19 (a few samples of this study predate the infection). Cell type and time point are not known. The rearrangement uses TRBV9 and TRBJ1-3; no firm D call. In nucleotides, the CDR3 is TGTGCCAGCAGCGTAGCATCCTCTGGAAACACCATATATTTT. It codes for CASSVASSGNTIYF.